The source of this T cell receptor (beta chain) is a study of response to subunit inactivated influenza vaccine. Regarding the study as a whole: Every seasonal influenza vaccination brings in few new T cells, the authors suggested.

The CDR3 loop spans 14 amino acids. CDR1 is SQVTM, CDR2 ANQGSEA, per germline. V was trimmed by 5 bases and J by 0 bases, leaving 11 bases between them. TCRdb re-derived calls from the RT-PCR reads in MiXCR, one entry per CDR3 protein. The table shows about 570,000 distinct CDR3 sequences, with 10% to 12% occurring only once. This clonotype was observed a few times. The target antigen is unknown. The sample was also linked to a second study, of T cells expressing NK-cell markers. From that study: TCR beta cDNA was generated via 5'RACE template switching incorporating UMIs. Sorted CD3+CD56-NKG2C+, CD3+CD56+NKG2C- and CD3+CD56+NKG2C+ T cells were the source of the TCR beta repertoires. Seven of the eight sequenced donors were classified as HCMV-seropositive, and one was classified as seronegative. In a handful of donors, dominant CD3+CD56+NKG2C+ clones formed roughly 1.0-7.5% of CD8+ cells.

The V call is TRBV29-1, the J call TRBJ2-1; no definite D call. The material sequenced was PBMCs from blood, taken on the day of vaccination. This clonotype was obtained from a man aged 45-60 years who received an inactivated influenza vaccine. The CDR3 DNA follows: TGCAGCGTTTTCGCGGAGAGCTCCTACAATGAGCAGTTCTTC. Translation gives CSVFAESSYNEQFF.